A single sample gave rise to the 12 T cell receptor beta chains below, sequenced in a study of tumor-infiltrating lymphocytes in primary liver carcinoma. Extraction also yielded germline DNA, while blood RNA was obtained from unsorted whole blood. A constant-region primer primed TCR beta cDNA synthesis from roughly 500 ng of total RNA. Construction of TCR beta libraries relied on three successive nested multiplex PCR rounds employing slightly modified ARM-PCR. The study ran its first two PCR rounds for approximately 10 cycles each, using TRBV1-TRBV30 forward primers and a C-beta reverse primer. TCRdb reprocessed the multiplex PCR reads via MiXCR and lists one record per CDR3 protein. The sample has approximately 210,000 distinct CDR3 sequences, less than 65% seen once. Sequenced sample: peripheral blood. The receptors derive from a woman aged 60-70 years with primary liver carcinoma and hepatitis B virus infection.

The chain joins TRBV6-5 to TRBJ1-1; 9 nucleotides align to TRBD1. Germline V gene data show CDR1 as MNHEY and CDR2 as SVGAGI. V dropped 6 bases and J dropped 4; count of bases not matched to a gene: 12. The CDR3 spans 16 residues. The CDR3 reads CASSPSPGTGSTEAFF. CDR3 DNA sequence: TGTGCCAGCAGCCCGTCTCCCGGGACAGGGAGCACTGAAGCTTTCTTT.

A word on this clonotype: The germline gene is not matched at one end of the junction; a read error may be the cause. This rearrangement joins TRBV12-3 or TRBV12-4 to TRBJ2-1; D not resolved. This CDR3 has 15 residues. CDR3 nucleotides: TGTGCCGGCAGTTTATTAGCTGCCGCCTACAATGGGCAGTTCTTC. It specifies CAGSLLAAAYNGQFF.

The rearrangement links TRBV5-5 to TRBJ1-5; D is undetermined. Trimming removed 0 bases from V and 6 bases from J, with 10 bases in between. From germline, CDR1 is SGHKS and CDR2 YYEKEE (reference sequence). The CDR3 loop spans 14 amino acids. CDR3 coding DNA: TGTGCCAGCAGCTTGGCAGAGGCCGGTCAGCCCCAGCATTTT. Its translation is CASSLAEAGQPQHF.

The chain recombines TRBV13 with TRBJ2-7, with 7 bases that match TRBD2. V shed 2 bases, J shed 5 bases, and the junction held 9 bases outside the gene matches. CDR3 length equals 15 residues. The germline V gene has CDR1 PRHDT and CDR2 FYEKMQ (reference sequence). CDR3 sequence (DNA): TGTGCCAGCAGCTTATATGCTAGCGGACCCCACGAGCAGTACTTC. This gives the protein CASSLYASGPHEQYF.

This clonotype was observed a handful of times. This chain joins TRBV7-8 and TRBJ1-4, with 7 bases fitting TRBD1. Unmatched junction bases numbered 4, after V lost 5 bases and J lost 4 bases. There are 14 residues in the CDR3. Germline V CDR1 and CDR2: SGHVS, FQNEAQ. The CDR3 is CASSRTGNNEKLFF. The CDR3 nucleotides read TGTGCCAGCAGCCGGACAGGAAATAATGAAAAACTGTTTTTT.

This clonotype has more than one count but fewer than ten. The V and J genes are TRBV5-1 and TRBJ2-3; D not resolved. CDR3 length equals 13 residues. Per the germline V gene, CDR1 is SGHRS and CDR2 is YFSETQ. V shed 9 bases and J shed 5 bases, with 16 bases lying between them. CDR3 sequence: CATTGPVGDTQYF. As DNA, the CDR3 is TGCGCCACCACTGGACCGGTGGGAGATACGCAGTATTTT.

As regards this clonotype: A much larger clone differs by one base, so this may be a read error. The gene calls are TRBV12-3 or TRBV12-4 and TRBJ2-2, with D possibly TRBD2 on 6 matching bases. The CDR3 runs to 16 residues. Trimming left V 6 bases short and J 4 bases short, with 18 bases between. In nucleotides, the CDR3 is TGTGCCAGCAGCTCTTGGCCGGCTAGCGCCACCGGGGAGCTGTTTTTT. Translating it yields CASSSWPASATGELFF.

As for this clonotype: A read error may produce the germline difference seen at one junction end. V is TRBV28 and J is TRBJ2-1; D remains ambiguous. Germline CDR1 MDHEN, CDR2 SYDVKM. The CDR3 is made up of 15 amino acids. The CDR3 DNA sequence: TGTGCCAGCAGTTTAGGGTCCTACCGGCACAATGGGCAGTTCTTC. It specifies CASSLGSYRHNGQFF.

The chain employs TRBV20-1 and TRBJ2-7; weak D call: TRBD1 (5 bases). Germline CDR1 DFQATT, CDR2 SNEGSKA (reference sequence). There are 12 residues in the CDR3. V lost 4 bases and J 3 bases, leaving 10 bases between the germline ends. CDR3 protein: CSATGSRYEQYF. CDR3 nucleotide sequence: TGCAGTGCTACAGGGTCCCGCTACGAGCAGTACTTC.

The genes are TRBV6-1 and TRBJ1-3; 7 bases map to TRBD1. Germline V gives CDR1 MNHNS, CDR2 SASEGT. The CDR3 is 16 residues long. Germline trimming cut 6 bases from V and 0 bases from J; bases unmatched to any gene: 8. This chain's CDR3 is CASSVGGGRSGNTIYF. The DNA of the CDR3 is TGTGCCAGCAGCGTGGGAGGGGGCCGCTCTGGAAACACCATATATTTT.

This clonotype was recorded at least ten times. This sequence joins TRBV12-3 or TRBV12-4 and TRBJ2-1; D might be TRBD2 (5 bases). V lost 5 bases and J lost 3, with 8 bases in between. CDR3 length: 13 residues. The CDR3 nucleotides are TGTGCCAGCAGTACTGACTACTACAATGAGCAGTTCTTC. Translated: CASSTDYYNEQFF.

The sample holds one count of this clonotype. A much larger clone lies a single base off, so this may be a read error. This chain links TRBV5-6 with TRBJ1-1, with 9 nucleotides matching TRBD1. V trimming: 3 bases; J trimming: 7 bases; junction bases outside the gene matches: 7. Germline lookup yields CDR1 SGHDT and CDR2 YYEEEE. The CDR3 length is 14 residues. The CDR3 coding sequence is TGTGCCAGCAGCTGGGACAGGGTTAGCATTGAAGCTTTCTTT. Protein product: CASSWDRVSIEAFF.